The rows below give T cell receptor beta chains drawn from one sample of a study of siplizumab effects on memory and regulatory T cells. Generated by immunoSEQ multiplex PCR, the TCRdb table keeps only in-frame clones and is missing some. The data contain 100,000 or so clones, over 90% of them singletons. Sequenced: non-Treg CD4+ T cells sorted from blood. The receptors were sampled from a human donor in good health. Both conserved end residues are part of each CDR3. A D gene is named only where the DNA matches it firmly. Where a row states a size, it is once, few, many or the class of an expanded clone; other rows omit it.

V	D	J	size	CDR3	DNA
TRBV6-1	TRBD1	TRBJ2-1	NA	CASSESQGAYNEQFF	TGTGCCAGCAGTGAGTCCCAGGGGGCCTACAATGAGCAGTTCTTC
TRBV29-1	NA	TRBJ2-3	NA	CSVGPRSTDTQYF	TGCAGCGTTGGTCCCCGGAGCACAGATACGCAGTATTTT
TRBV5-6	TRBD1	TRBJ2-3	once	CASSAGQGSDTQYF	TGTGCCAGCAGCGCGGGACAGGGGTCAGATACGCAGTATTTT
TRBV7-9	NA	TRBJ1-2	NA	CASSLTAMDSLYGYTF	TGTGCCAGCAGCCTCACGGCCATGGACAGCCTCTATGGCTACACCTTC
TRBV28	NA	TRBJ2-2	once	CASSTPGGRIGSTGELFF	TGTGCCAGCAGTACCCCTGGGGGGCGCATAGGATCCACCGGGGAGCTGTTTTTT
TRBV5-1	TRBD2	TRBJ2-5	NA	CASSSRLIITREVKETQYF	TGCGCCAGCAGCTCCCGCCTGATAATTACACGGGAGGTTAAAGAGACCCAGTACTTC
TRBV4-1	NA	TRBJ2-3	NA	CASSQDIGTYTDTQYF	TGCGCCAGCAGCCAAGATATCGGGACATACACAGATACGCAGTATTTT
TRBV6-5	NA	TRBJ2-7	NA	CASSSVVDEQYF	TGTGCCAGCAGTTCGGTAGTCGACGAGCAGTACTTC
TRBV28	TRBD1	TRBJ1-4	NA	CASSPYPQGVFNEKLFF	TGTGCCAGCAGTCCCTATCCCCAGGGGGTCTTTAATGAAAAACTGTTTTTT
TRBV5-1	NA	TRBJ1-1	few	CASTGTGKNTEAFF	TGCGCCAGCACTGGAACAGGGAAGAACACTGAAGCTTTCTTT
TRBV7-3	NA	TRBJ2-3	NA	CASSSQEGDTQYF	TGTGCCAGCAGCTCCCAAGAAGGAGATACGCAGTATTTT
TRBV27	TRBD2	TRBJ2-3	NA	CATRGRANTDTQYF	TGTGCCACCCGGGGGAGGGCTAACACAGATACGCAGTATTTT
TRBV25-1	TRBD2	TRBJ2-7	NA	CASSEYRDYSYEQYF	TGTGCCAGCAGTGAATATCGGGACTACTCCTACGAGCAGTACTTC
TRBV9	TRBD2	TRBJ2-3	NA	CASSAHATSAADTQYF	TGTGCCAGCAGCGCGCATGCGACTAGCGCTGCAGATACGCAGTATTTT
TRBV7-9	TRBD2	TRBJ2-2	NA	CASSVSGIGTGELFF	TGTGCCAGCAGCGTTAGCGGGATAGGGACCGGGGAGCTGTTTTTT
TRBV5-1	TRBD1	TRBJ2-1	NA	CASRDRTAYNEQFF	TGCGCCAGCAGGGACAGGACAGCCTACAATGAGCAGTTCTTC
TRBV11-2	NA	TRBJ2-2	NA	CASSPRSPTVVQAGELFF	TGTGCCAGCAGCCCCCGTTCCCCGACAGTTGTACAGGCCGGGGAGCTGTTTTTT
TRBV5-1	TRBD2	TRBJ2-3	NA	CASSSGNSGRTDTQYF	TGCGCCAGCAGCTCGGGTAATAGCGGGAGAACAGATACGCAGTATTTT
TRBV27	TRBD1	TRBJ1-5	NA	CASSSQGQGGVQPQHF	TGTGCCAGCAGTTCCCAGGGACAGGGGGGGGTTCAGCCCCAGCATTTT
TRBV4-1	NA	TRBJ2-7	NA	CASSQDPDTALEQYF	TGCGCCAGCAGCCAAGACCCGGACACGGCTCTCGAGCAGTACTTC
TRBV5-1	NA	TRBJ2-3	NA	CASCSGSSTDTQYF	TGCGCCAGCTGCAGCGGCAGCAGCACAGATACGCAGTATTTT
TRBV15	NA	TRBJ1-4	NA	CATSRLGTLDEKLFF	TGTGCCACCAGCAGATTGGGGACATTGGATGAAAAACTGTTTTTT
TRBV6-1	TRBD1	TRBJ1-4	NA	CASSQGGRGRREKLFF	TGTGCCAGCAGTCAAGGGGGCAGGGGGCGCCGAGAAAAACTGTTTTTT
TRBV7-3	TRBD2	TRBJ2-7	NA	CASSSGLAALSEQYF	TGTGCCAGCAGCTCCGGACTAGCGGCTCTTAGCGAGCAGTACTTC
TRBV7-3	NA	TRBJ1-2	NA	CASSLTGTANYGYTF	TGTGCCAGCAGCTTAACCGGGACGGCGAACTATGGCTACACCTTC
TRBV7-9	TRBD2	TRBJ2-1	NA	CASSPGGASGYNEQFF	TGTGCCAGCAGCCCGGGAGGGGCTAGCGGATACAATGAGCAGTTCTTC
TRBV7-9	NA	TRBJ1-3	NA	CASSLVIGGMSGNTIYF	TGTGCCAGCAGCTTAGTAATAGGCGGAATGTCTGGAAACACCATATATTTT
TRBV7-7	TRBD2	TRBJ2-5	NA	CASSLLSGPQETQYF	TGTGCTAGCAGCTTACTTAGCGGGCCTCAAGAGACCCAGTACTTC
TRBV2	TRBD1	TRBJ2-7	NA	CASRVGDRAYEQYF	TGTGCCAGCAGGGTCGGTGACAGGGCCTACGAGCAGTACTTC
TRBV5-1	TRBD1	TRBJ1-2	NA	CASSLSSVAGGSGYGYTF	TGCGCCAGCAGCTTGTCGTCCGTTGCAGGGGGGTCAGGCTATGGCTACACCTTC
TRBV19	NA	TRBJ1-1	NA	CASSMLQGRMNTEAFF	TGTGCCAGTAGTATGCTCCAGGGAAGGATGAACACTGAAGCTTTCTTT
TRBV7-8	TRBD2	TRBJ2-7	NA	CASSLEGGSYEQYF	TGTGCCAGCAGCTTAGAGGGCGGGAGCTACGAGCAGTACTTC
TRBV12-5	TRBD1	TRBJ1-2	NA	CASGHGQGSGYTF	TGTGCTAGTGGTCACGGACAGGGTAGTGGCTACACCTTC
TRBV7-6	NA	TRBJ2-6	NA	CASSPESGANVLTF	TGTGCCAGCAGCCCTGAGTCCGGGGCCAACGTCCTGACTTTC